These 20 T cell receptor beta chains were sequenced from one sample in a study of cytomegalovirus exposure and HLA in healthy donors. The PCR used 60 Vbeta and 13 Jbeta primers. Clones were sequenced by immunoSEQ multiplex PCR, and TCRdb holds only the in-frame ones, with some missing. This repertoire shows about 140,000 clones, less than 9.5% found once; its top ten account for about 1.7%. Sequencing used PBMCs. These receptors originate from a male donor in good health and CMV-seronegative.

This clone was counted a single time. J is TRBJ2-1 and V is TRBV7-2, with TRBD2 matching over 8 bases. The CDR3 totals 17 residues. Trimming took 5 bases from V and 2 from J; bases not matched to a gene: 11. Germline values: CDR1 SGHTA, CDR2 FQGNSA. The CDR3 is CASSPSATSVTYNEQFF. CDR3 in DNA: TGTGCCAGCAGCCCAAGTGCGACTAGCGTCACCTACAATGAGCAGTTCTTC.

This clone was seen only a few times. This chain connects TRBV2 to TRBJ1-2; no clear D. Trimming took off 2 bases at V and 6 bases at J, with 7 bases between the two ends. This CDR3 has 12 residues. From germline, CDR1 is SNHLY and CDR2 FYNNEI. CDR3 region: CASSEQLDGYTF. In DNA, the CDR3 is TGTGCCAGCAGTGAACAATTAGATGGCTACACCTTC.

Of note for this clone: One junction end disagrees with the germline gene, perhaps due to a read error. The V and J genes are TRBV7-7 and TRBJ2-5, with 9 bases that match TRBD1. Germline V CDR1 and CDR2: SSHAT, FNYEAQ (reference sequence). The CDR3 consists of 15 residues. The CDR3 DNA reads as TGTGCTAGCAGCCCCCGGGACAGGGCAAGGGAGACCCAGTACTTC. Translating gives CASSPRDRARETQYF.

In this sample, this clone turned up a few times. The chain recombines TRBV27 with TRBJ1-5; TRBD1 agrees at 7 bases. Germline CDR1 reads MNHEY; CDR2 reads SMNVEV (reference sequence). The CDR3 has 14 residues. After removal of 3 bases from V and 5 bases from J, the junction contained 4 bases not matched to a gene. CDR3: CASSFSGQDQPQHF. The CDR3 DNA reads TGTGCCAGCAGTTTTAGTGGACAGGATCAGCCCCAGCATTTT.

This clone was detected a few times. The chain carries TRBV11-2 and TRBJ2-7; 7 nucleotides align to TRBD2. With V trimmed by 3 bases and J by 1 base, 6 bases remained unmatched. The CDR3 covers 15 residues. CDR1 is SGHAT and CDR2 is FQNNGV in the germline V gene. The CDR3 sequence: CASSFGGVGSYEQYF. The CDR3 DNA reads TGTGCCAGCAGCTTTGGGGGGGTCGGATCCTACGAGCAGTACTTC.

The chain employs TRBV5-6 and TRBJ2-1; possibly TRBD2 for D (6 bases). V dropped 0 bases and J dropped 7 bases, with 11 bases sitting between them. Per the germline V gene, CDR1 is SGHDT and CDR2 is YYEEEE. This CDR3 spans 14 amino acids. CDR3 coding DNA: TGTGCCAGCAGCTTGGCCGCGGGACGTAATGAGCAGTTCTTC. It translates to CASSLAAGRNEQFF.

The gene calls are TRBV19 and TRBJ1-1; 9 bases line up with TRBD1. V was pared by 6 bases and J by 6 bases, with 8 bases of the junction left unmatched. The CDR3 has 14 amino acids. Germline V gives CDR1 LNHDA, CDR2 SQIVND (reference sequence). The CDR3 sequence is CASSTGGSGSEAFF. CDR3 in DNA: TGTGCCAGTAGCACAGGGGGCTCTGGCTCTGAAGCTTTCTTT.

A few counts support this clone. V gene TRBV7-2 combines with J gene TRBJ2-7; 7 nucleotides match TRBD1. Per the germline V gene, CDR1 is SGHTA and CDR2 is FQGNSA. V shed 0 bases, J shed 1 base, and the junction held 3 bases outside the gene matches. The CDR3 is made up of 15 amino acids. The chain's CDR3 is CASSLAAGGSYEQYF. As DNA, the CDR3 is TGTGCCAGCAGCTTAGCTGCAGGGGGATCCTACGAGCAGTACTTC.

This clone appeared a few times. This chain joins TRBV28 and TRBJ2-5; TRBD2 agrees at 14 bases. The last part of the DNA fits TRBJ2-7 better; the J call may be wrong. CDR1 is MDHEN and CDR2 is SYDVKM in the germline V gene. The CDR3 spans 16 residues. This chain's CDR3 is CASSGTSGSISYEQYF. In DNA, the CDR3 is TGTGCCTCTTCGGGGACTAGCGGGAGTATTTCCTACGAGCAGTACTTC.

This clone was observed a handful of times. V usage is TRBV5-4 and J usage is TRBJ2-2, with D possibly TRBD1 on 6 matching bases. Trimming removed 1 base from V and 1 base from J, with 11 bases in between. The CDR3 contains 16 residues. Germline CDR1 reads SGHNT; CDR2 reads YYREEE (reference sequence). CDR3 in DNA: TGTGCCAGCAGCTTGTTTCAGGGGTTGAACACCGGGGAGCTGTTTTTT. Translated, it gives CASSLFQGLNTGELFF.

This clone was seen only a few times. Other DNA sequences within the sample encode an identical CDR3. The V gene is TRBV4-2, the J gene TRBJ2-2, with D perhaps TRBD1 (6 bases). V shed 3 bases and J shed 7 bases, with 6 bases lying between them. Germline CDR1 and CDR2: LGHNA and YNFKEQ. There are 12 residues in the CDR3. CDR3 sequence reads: CASSQDSGELFF. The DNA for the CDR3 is TGTGCCAGCAGCCAGGACAGCGGGGAGCTGTTTTTT.

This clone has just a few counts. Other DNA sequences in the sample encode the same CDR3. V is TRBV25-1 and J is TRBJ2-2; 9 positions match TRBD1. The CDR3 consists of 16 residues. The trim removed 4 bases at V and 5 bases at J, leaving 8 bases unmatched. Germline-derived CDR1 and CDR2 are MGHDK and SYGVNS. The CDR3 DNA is TGTGCCAGCAGTGGGCCCGGGACAGGGATTACCGGGGAGCTGTTTTTT. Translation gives CASSGPGTGITGELFF.

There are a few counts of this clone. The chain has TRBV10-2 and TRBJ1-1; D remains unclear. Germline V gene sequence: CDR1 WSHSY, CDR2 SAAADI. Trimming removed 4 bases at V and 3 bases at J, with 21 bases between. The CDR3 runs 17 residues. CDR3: CASSGPLPGYQDTEAFF. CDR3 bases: TGCGCCAGCAGTGGCCCGCTCCCGGGGTATCAGGACACTGAAGCTTTCTTT.

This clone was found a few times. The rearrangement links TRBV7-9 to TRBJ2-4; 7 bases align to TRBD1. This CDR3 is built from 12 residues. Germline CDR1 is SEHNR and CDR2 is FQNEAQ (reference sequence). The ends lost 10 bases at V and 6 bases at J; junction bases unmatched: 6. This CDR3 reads CAIETGLNIQYF. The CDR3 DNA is TGTGCCATCGAGACAGGGCTAAACATTCAGTACTTC.

This CDR3 is CASSPTGTGGEKLFF. The DNA for the CDR3 is TGTGCCAGCAGCCCAACCGGGACAGGGGGTGAAAAACTGTTTTTT. V usage is TRBV7-2 and J usage is TRBJ1-4; the match to TRBD1 covers 11 bases. This CDR3 spans 15 amino acids. V lost 5 bases to trimming and J lost 7 bases; unmatched junction nucleotides: 6. Germline V gene data show CDR1 as SGHTA and CDR2 as FQGNSA.

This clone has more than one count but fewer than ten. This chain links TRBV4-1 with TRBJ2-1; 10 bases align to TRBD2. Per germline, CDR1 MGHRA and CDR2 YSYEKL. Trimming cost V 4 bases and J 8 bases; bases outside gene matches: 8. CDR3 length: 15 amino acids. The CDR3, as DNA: TGCGCCAGCAGCCCATTGAGTCTAGCGGGAGATGAGCAGTTCTTC. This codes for CASSPLSLAGDEQFF.

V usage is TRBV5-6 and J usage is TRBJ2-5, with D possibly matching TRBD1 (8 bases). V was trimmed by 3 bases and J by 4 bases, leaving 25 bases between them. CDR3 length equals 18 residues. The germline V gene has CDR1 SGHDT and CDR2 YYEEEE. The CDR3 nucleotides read TGTGCCAGCAGCTGGGGTTGGGACAGGAGCAGGGGGGGAGAGACCCAGTACTTC. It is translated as CASSWGWDRSRGGETQYF.

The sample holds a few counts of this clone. The CDR3 DNA reads as TGTGCCATCAGGTACAGAGACCAAGAGACCCAGTACTTC. The encoded protein is CAIRYRDQETQYF. The V gene is TRBV10-3, the J gene TRBJ2-5, with unresolved D. In germline, CDR1 is ENHRY, CDR2 SYGVKD. The CDR3 is 13 residues long. With 6 bases removed from V and 0 bases from J, the gap between germline ends came to 8 bases.

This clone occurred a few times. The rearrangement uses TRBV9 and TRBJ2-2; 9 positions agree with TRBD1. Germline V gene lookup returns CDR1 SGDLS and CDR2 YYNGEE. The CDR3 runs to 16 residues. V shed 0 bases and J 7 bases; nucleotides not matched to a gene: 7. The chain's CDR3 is CASSVGMTGGIGELFF. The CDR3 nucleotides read TGTGCCAGCAGCGTAGGAATGACAGGGGGTATCGGGGAGCTGTTTTTT.

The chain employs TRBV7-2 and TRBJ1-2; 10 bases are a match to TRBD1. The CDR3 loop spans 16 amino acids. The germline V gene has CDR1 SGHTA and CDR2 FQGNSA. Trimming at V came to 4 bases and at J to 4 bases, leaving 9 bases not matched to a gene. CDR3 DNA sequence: TGTGCCAGCAGCTCCACTCCGGGACAGGGGACCTATGGCTACACCTTC. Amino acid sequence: CASSSTPGQGTYGYTF.